One and the same sample provided the 17 T cell receptor beta chains below, sequenced in a study of T-cell memory formation after mild COVID-19. TCRdb passed the 5' RACE reads through MiXCR, listing each CDR3 protein once. The repertoire consists of about 90,000 distinct CDR3 sequences, with around an eighth occurring once and the leading ten covering over 25%. Sequenced material: PBMCs or a T cell subset sorted from them (not recorded which). The receptors come from an adult woman who had mild COVID-19 (a few samples of this study predate the infection). Cell type and time point are not known.

The rearrangement uses TRBV4-1 and TRBJ2-5; D is possibly TRBD1 or TRBD2 (5 bases each). Trimming left V 0 bases short and J 14 bases short, with 13 bases between. Germline CDR1 reads MGHRA; CDR2 reads YSYEKL. This CDR3 region has 12 residues. The CDR3 DNA reads as TGCGCCAGCAGCCAAGAGTTGGGGGAGAGCTACTTC. Protein product: CASSQELGESYF.

V is TRBV11-2 and J is TRBJ2-3; 13 bases align to TRBD2. The CDR3 contains 17 residues. Trimming removed 3 bases from V and 5 bases from J; junction bases left unmatched: 8. Germline-derived CDR1 and CDR2 are SGHAT and FQNNGV. The CDR3 sequence is CASSFPTSGRWGDTQYF. DNA of the CDR3: TGTGCCAGCAGCTTTCCGACTAGCGGGAGGTGGGGAGATACGCAGTATTTT. The full variable domain, its missing parts supplied by reference TRBV11-2 and TRBJ2-3, is EAGVAQSPRYKIIEKRQSVAFWCNPISGHATLYWYQQILGQGPKLLIQFQNNGVVDDSQLPKDRFSAERLKGVDSTLKIQPAKLEDSAVYLCASSFPTSGRWGDTQYFGPGTRLTVL.

This clonotype was counted a few times. J is TRBJ1-4 and V is TRBV7-9; D is uncertain. Trimming left V 0 bases short and J 2 bases short, with 10 bases between. This CDR3 is 16 amino acids long. In germline, CDR1 is SEHNR, CDR2 FQNEAQ (reference sequence). The CDR3 DNA reads TGTGCCAGCAGCTTAGCCGGTGGGGTGACTAATGAAAAACTGTTTTTT. Translating gives CASSLAGGVTNEKLFF.

This clonotype was seen a handful of times. V is TRBV6-6 and J is TRBJ2-5; D possibly matches TRBD1 or TRBD2 (5 bases each). V gave up 5 bases and J gave up 0 bases, with 16 bases separating them. CDR1 and CDR2 from the germline V gene are MNHNY and SVGAGI (reference sequence). This CDR3 comprises 16 residues. The CDR3 here is CASSPPGPMYQETQYF. The CDR3 region has the DNA TGTGCCAGCAGTCCACCGGGACCGATGTACCAAGAGACCCAGTACTTC.

The chain uses TRBV3-1 and TRBJ2-5; D possibly corresponds to TRBD1 (6 bases). CDR1 and CDR2 (germline): LGHDT, YNNKEL (reference sequence). This CDR3 has 15 amino acids. Between the trimmed V and J ends, which lost 0 bases and 4 bases, there was a span of 12 bases. CDR3 nucleotides: TGTGCCAGCAGCCAAGATTTGGCCAGGGGAGAGACCCAGTACTTC. As protein: CASSQDLARGETQYF.

The V call is TRBV7-9, the J call TRBJ2-5, with 7 bases lining up with TRBD2. The CDR3 loop spans 12 amino acids. V lost 4 bases to trimming and J lost 8 bases; unmatched junction nucleotides: 4. Germline-derived CDR1 and CDR2 are SEHNR and FQNEAQ (reference sequence). The CDR3 reads CASSWGGDTQYF. Written as DNA, the CDR3 is TGTGCCAGCAGCTGGGGGGGAGATACCCAGTACTTC. Full variable domain (remainder filled in from reference TRBV7-9 and TRBJ2-5): DTGVSQNPRHKITKRGQNVTFRCDPISEHNRLYWYRQTLGQGPEFLTYFQNEAQLEKSRLLSDRFSAERPKGSFSTLEIQRTEQGDSAMYLCASSWGGDTQYFGPGTRLLVL.

This clonotype was seen just once. The CDR3 DNA reads TGTGCCAGCAGTTCTGGTCGACAGGCGATTACCTACGAGCAGTACTTC. Its translation is CASSSGRQAITYEQYF. The J gene is TRBJ2-7, the V gene TRBV5-8; maybe TRBD1 (6 bases). This CDR3 contains 16 residues. The germline V gene encodes CDR1 SGHTS and CDR2 YDEGEE. V was clipped by 5 bases and J by 2 bases, with 20 bases between them.

This clonotype was detected ten times or more. V is TRBV7-9 and J is TRBJ2-1; 9 bases fit TRBD1. This CDR3 has 14 amino acids. Germline V lookup: CDR1 SEHNR, CDR2 FQNEAQ (reference sequence). Trimming cost V 5 bases and J 10 bases; bases outside gene matches: 9. The CDR3 bases are TGTGCCAGCAGCGTAGGACAGGGGTCGGAGGAGCAGTTCTTC. It translates to CASSVGQGSEEQFF.

This sequence joins TRBV25-1 and TRBJ2-2; unclear D gene. The germline V gene has CDR1 MGHDK and CDR2 SYGVNS. The germline V and J ends were trimmed by 9 bases and 0 bases, with 8 bases remaining between them. This CDR3 spans 13 amino acids. CDR3: CASRLANTGELFF. CDR3 sequence (DNA): TGTGCCAGTCGGCTCGCGAACACCGGGGAGCTGTTTTTT.

There are a few counts of this clonotype. The chain combines TRBV15 with TRBJ1-1; D is ambiguous. Trimming took 1 base from V and 8 from J, leaving 11 bases between them. The CDR3 runs 13 residues. Germline V CDR1 and CDR2: LNHNV, YYDKDF (reference sequence). In DNA, the CDR3 is TGTGCCACCAGCAGAGTGTTCGAAAGAGAAGCTTTCTTT. Translating gives CATSRVFEREAFF.

This clonotype was counted only a few times. J is TRBJ2-2 and V is TRBV6-2 or TRBV6-3; 10 nucleotides agree with TRBD2. Germline V gives CDR1 MNHEY, CDR2 SVGEGT. The CDR3 has 13 residues. CDR3 coding DNA: TGTGGGACTAGCGGTGAGAACACCGGGGAGCTGTTTTTT. Translating gives CGTSGENTGELFF.

This clonotype was seen once. V gene TRBV12-3 or TRBV12-4 combines with J gene TRBJ2-3; D remains ambiguous. The CDR3 loop spans 13 amino acids. V lost 0 bases to trimming and J lost 2 bases, with 3 bases between them. Here the CDR3 reads CASSLANTDTQYF. The CDR3 region has the DNA TGTGCCAGCAGTTTAGCCAACACAGATACGCAGTATTTT.

The gene calls are TRBV4-1 and TRBJ1-2; the D gene is possibly TRBD1 (5 bases). The CDR3 is 16 amino acids. Germline V CDR1 and CDR2: MGHRA, YSYEKL. V was shortened by 4 bases and J by 2 bases, with 17 bases between the two germline ends. The CDR3 loop reads CASSPGQTIINYGYTF. The CDR3 DNA is TGCGCCAGCAGCCCGGGGCAGACTATCATAAACTATGGCTACACCTTC.

The chain employs TRBV7-9 and TRBJ2-5; no reliable D call. There are 15 residues in the CDR3. V was shortened by 5 bases and J by 5 bases, with 18 bases between the two germline ends. Germline V gives CDR1 SEHNR, CDR2 FQNEAQ (reference sequence). The CDR3 DNA reads as TGTGCCAGCAGCCGGCCGGGCAGCGAGTGGGAGACCCAGTACTTC. Residues: CASSRPGSEWETQYF.

This clonotype was seen at least ten times. The J gene is TRBJ2-7, the V gene TRBV5-6; tentative D call: TRBD1 (5 bases). Germline CDR1 and CDR2: SGHDT and YYEEEE. V lost 4 bases to trimming and J lost 6 bases, with 14 bases between them. This CDR3 has 13 residues. CDR3 in amino acids: CASSANQGSEQYF. The CDR3 coding sequence is TGTGCCAGCAGCGCTAACCAGGGTAGCGAGCAGTACTTC.

This clonotype has just a few counts. CDR3 bases: TGTGCCAGCAGCCCCTGGGACACTGAAGCTTTCTTT. The encoded protein is CASSPWDTEAFF. V is TRBV7-9 and J is TRBJ1-1; D is ambiguous. The V end lost 5 bases, the J end lost 3 bases, and 7 bases lay between the germline ends. The length of the CDR3 is 12 residues. Germline assignment: CDR1 SEHNR and CDR2 FQNEAQ (reference sequence).

By share of the sample, this clonotype is medium-sized. The genes are TRBV12-3 or TRBV12-4 and TRBJ2-7, with D tentatively TRBD1 (5 bases). The ends were cut back, 6 bases at V and 4 bases at J, with 7 bases in the middle. This CDR3 region has 11 residues. This chain's CDR3 is CASSPGYEQYF. The CDR3 nucleotides read TGTGCCAGCAGCCCAGGGTACGAGCAGTACTTC.